The clone carrying this TCR beta chain was picked up one time. What it binds is not known. A read error is likely, as this CDR3 ends without the conserved phenylalanine or tryptophan. No DNA is shown, since the ends of the CDR3 on it are uncertain; the CDR3 is the one TCRdb lists. A primer in the constant region served to generate TCR beta cDNA from about 470 ng of total RNA. For TCR beta, libraries were produced by three nested multiplex PCR rounds using slightly modified ARM-PCR. For approximately 11 cycles apiece, the opening two PCR rounds ran with TRBV1-TRBV30 forward primers and a C-beta reverse primer. Each CDR3 protein is one row after TCRdb ran MiXCR on the multiplex PCR reads. This sample has roughly 200,000 distinct CDR3 sequences, with approximately 86% found just once. Per germline, CDR1 MNHEY and CDR2 SVGEGT. The CDR3 is 11 residues long, ends included. From 20-30 mg of unsorted bulk tissue, DNA and RNA were co-extracted together.

The source of the sample is a study of tumor-infiltrating lymphocytes in primary liver carcinoma. Study at large: Recorded tumor stage was T1-T3 N0M0, with diameters of about 4.2 to 10 cm.

Study conclusions and caveats: Top-250-clone fractions were significantly higher in tumors than in blood (p = 0.039).

Sequenced: tumor tissue from primary liver carcinoma. This sequence was found in a man aged 40-55 years with primary liver carcinoma and hepatitis B virus infection. The gene calls are TRBV6-2 or TRBV6-3 and TRBJ2-7; TRBD1, the table's D call, lacks a check against the DNA. The CDR3 region is CALSAGYEQYL.